The source of this TCR beta chain is a study of OX40 agonist ivuxolimab in advanced cancers. Study-level background: Three partial responders included one hepatocellular carcinoma patient and two cutaneous melanoma patients. General study points: Compared with CD4+, CD8+ T cells on average had more expanded clones.

This clone was detected only a few times. What it recognizes is unknown. The table came from immunoSEQ multiplex PCR; TCRdb's copy has only in-frame clones and leaves some out. Of about 15,000 clones listed, about 60% were seen once; the top ten hold around 7.7%. V shed 7 bases, J shed 9 bases, and the junction held 7 bases outside the gene matches. This CDR3 region has 13 residues. Germline assignment: CDR1 MNHEY and CDR2 SVGAGI. This chain uses TRBV6-5 with TRBJ2-1, with 9 bases that match TRBD2. Sequenced here: CD4+ or CD8+ T cells sorted from blood, sampled in a trial of the OX40 agonist ivuxolimab. The source is an adult with an advanced solid tumor such as melanoma, head and neck, liver or kidney cancer. The CDR3 nucleotides read TGTGCCAGCACAGATAGCGGGGGAGGTGAGCAGTTCTTC. Translating it yields CASTDSGGGEQFF.